These T cell receptor beta chains were read from a single sample in a study of vaccination effects on CD4 cells after COVID-19. The repertoire was sequenced with immunoSEQ multiplex PCR; TCRdb's copy has only in-frame clones and lacks some. Here the sample spans tens of thousands of clones, 65% to 80% being singletons. Antigens for these TCRs are unknown. The input for sequencing was CD4+ T cells from PBMCs cultured without peptide, taken after COVID-19 vaccination. These receptors all stem from a human donor who received a COVID-19 vaccine. CDR3s include the opening cysteine and the closing phenylalanine or tryptophan.

j_call,v_call,cdr3_aa
TRBJ1-3,TRBV5-5,CASSPVSGNTIYF
TRBJ2-3,TRBV24-1,CATSDKGDLHRTDTQYF
TRBJ2-3,TRBV7-2,CASTVTRGDTQYF
TRBJ1-5,TRBV5-6,CASSLFITGGGSNQPQHF
TRBJ1-6,TRBV5-1,CASSVNPGGWSPLHF
TRBJ1-5,TRBV7-2,CASSSQGSGNQPQHF
TRBJ1-3,TRBV5-1,CASSPLGVNTIYF
TRBJ2-6,TRBV28,CASSPNRDVFGANVLTF
TRBJ1-1,TRBV7-2,CASSPDRGGTEAFF
TRBJ2-3,TRBV7-8,CASSFGITQYF
TRBJ1-3,TRBV2,CASRLQAQGNTIYF
TRBJ1-2,TRBV6-2/TRBV6-3,CASSYQTNYGYTF
TRBJ2-1,TRBV5-1,CASSPAGVFYNEQFF
TRBJ1-1,TRBV19,CASLSAGHLNTEAFF
TRBJ2-1,TRBV19,CASSPWGTGGYNEQFF
TRBJ2-2,TRBV5-4,CASSWDSLNTGELFF
TRBJ1-1,TRBV7-9,CASSLGGAGEDEAFF
TRBJ1-4,TRBV2,CASAFGPIATNEKLFF
TRBJ1-2,TRBV4-1,CASSQGRNYGYTF
TRBJ1-2,TRBV5-1,CASSLGGNYGYTF
TRBJ1-1,TRBV6-6,CASSTREGTEAFF
TRBJ1-1,TRBV4-1,CASRVRDFMNTEAFF
TRBJ2-1,TRBV6-4,CASSRNAGTYNEQFF
TRBJ1-4,TRBV10-2,CASSDTSANEKLFF
TRBJ2-2,TRBV2,CASSATWDSATGELFF
TRBJ2-5,TRBV24-1,CATSDQKGAGETQYF
TRBJ1-5,TRBV7-8,CASSPAWGGGIFSNQPQHF
TRBJ2-2,TRBV4-2,CASSQVWGITGELFF
TRBJ1-3,TRBV5-1,CASSLDAAGNTIYF
TRBJ1-2,TRBV11-2,CASSSLGVGGYTF
TRBJ2-2,TRBV2,CASTGQGLTGELFF
TRBJ2-1,TRBV6-4,CASSPIITGFMDEQFF
TRBJ2-1,TRBV7-7,CASSGQGSDEQFF
TRBJ1-6,TRBV5-1,CASSLGQGKSPLHF
TRBJ2-2,TRBV7-2,CASSFSSGATGELFF
TRBJ2-3,TRBV5-6,CASSFKGHARTDTQYF
TRBJ1-1,TRBV2,CASSGTPQSYTEAFF
TRBJ1-3,TRBV6-1,CASSERGGSGNTIYF
TRBJ2-3,TRBV5-1,CASSLVVQGSTDTQYF
TRBJ2-5,TRBV7-6,CASSFVVSETQYF
TRBJ2-3,TRBV7-2,CASRQQASSTDTQYF
TRBJ2-1,TRBV7-9,CASSPARVVNYNEQFF
TRBJ2-3,TRBV5-1,CASSSGRRGESDTQYF